This T cell receptor (beta chain) emerged from a study of blood T cell repertoires in COVID-19 (dated by TCRdb to 2019 to 2021). Background for the entire study: Collaborator samples came from the United States, Italy and Spain and covered acute and convalescent phases of COVID-19. The material from the prospective study consisted of cDNA or gDNA derived from T cells, B-cell-depleted T cells, or PBMCs. Subjects who had been exposed to COVID-19, were actively infected with it, or had recovered from it provided the deeply sampled blood TCRbeta repertoires that made up the dataset. The repertoires were released in a freely available public database meant as a resource for research on the immune response to SARS-CoV-2. The samples were drawn from two sources: the first 160 participants of the ongoing ImmuneRACE study, and 1,000 to 1,500 subjects contributed by 6 global collaborators. The sample metadata nearly always contained a de-identified subject ID, COVID-19 status, age in years and sex. HLA class I and class II types, where available, came from metadata supplied by the sample provider rather than from assay-based typing.

TCRbeta CDR3 regions were amplified from genomic DNA by means of the immunoSEQ Assay, a bias-controlled multiplex PCR. The authors' analysis ran thus. The number of nucleated cells in each sample was estimated from the amplification of reference gene primers within the assay. Sequence reads were collapsed and filtered to measure the absolute abundance of every unique TCRbeta CDR3 rearrangement. For each sample, productive Simpson clonality was calculated as the square root of Simpson's diversity index over productive rearrangements. This immuneACCESS table, as held by TCRdb, lists in-frame sequences with V and J called but not all clones. Of the missing ones, under half trace to an unresolved V gene in checked studies; the others have no known cause. That table gives V, J and clone size, and the DNA gave D and trimming. The sample table holds around 16,000 clones, of which around 83% were seen once. In total, the top ten clones hold 40% to 60% of the sample.

Each collaborating institution followed its own protocols to collect whole blood in K2EDTA tubes. Collaborator samples were shipped for TCRbeta analysis as frozen whole blood, isolated PBMCs, or DNA extracted from either sample type. CDR1 and CDR2, per the germline V gene (reference sequence), are SEHNR and FQNEAQ. The CDR3, cysteine through phenylalanine, is 13 amino acids long. The CDR3 DNA has 39 bases and is translated from base 1. After removal of 5 bases from V and 7 bases from J, the junction retains 7 bases not matched to a gene. General study outcomes and caveats: Clinical and demographic metadata were provided uncurated, with the amount varying by source and participant.

This clone was picked up one time. No cognate antigen has been identified for it. The input lacks base qualities; no much larger clone sits a single base away. The chain was built from TRBV7-9 and TRBJ1-2; TRBD1 aligns with 7 central bases. The sample consisted of peripheral blood. The source is a man aged 60-69 years with acute or convalescent COVID-19. The base sequence is TGTGCCAGCAGCGTCGGGACAGCTAGTGGCTACACCTTC. This sequence encodes CASSVGTASGYTF.